The rows below give T cell receptor beta chains drawn from one sample of a study of shared clonotypes between healthy human individuals. The protocol was immunoSEQ multiplex PCR, while the TCRdb copy is restricted to in-frame clones and leaves out a portion. The sample has 730,000 or so clones, more than 70% seen once. Sequencing was performed on memory CD4+ T cells sorted from blood. Source of these receptors: a woman aged 25 to 39 in good health. Both conserved end residues are trimmed from each CDR3. Fields, in order: clone size, V gene, CDR3 length, CDR3 protein. Size values are once, few and many counts, or a class for expanded clones, and some rows have none.

-,TRBV18,14,ASSPPSGLTYNEQF
-,TRBV28,8,ASSLGEQY
-,TRBV4-1,14,ASSQDSGERLGGYT
-,TRBV5-1,14,ASSPGQGQHSETQY
few,TRBV5-1,15,ASSFGYGTSSLYEQY
-,TRBV6-5,12,ASSLQSGPYGYT
-,TRBV18,13,ASSPTTSGANEQF
-,TRBV7-9,15,ASSLRARGREEETQY
-,TRBV5-4,14,ASSSPGLANTGELF
few,TRBV14,13,ASSQTLAATYEQY
-,TRBV7-2,12,ASSLYQVNYGYT
-,TRBV2,15,ASSEDAGEGGYNEQF
-,TRBV14,15,ASSPQTPKLNTGELF
-,TRBV18,13,ASSPGGQGLGEQY
-,TRBV27,13,ASSFGREALGEQY
-,TRBV29-1,11,SVEDSGREAQY
-,TRBV7-3,16,ASSPASSSGDSYNEQF
-,TRBV5-1,12,ASSSTGEHYEQY
-,TRBV6-6,12,ASSYASGAGGYT
-,TRBV2,10,ASSEAGRRAF
-,TRBV28,16,ASSLLWWVGRVITEAF
-,TRBV18,14,ASSPTRQGLGNEQF
-,TRBV29-1,10,SAQGAGEKLF
few,TRBV10-1,14,ASSDGLAGTRYEQY
-,TRBV5-6,14,ASSFVRGSSYNEQF
many,TRBV11-2,10,ASSAQGDTQY
-,TRBV5-1,12,ASSLEGGSDTQY
-,TRBV6-5,12,ASSYSTQIYEQY
once,TRBV10-3,12,AISEKLQGEAQH
many,TRBV11-2,11,ASSLFRNTEAF
-,TRBV30,8,AFKVNEQY
once,TRBV20-1,9,SATNRNEQF
few,TRBV5-1,15,ASSSSPSGSNTDTQY
few,TRBV28,13,ASSSRQGIGQPQH
-,TRBV19,13,ASSTSLREFNEQF
-,TRBV5-1,15,ASSKTSAGGSYNEQF
once,TRBV2,11,ASSEALVLGQF
-,TRBV12-5,17,ASGPTGGLTGVHTGELF
-,TRBV6-6,14,ASGLWTGTGESEQY
-,TRBV6-6,11,ASSTSGRYEQY
-,TRBV5-1,12,ASSPGTGKETQY
-,TRBV5-1,12,ATSSGSGTDTQY
-,TRBV19,17,ASSLQTSGRVGDTGELF